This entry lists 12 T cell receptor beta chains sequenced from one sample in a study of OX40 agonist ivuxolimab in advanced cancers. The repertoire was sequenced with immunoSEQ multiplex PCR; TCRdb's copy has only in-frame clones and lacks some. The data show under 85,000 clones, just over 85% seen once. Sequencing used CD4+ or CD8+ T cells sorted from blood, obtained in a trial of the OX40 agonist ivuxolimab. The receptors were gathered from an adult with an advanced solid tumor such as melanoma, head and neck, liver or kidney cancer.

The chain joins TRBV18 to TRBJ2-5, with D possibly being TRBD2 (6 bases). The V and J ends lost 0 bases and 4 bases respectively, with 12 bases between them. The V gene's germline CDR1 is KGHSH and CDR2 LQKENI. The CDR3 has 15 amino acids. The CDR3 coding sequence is TGTGCCAGCTCACCACCAAGGGGAGGCGGAGAGACCCAGTACTTC. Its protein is CASSPPRGGGETQYF.

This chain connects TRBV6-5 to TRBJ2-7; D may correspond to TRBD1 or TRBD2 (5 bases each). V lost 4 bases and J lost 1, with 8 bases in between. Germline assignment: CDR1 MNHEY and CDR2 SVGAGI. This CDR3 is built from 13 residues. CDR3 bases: TGTGCCAGCAGTTTGGGACGGTCCTACGAGCAGTACTTC. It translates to CASSLGRSYEQYF.

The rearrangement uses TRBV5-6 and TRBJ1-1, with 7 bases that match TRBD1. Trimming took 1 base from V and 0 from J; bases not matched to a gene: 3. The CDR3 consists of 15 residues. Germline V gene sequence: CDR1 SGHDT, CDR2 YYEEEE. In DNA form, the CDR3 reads TGTGCCAGCAGCTTGACAGGGGCGATGAACACTGAAGCTTTCTTT. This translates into CASSLTGAMNTEAFF.

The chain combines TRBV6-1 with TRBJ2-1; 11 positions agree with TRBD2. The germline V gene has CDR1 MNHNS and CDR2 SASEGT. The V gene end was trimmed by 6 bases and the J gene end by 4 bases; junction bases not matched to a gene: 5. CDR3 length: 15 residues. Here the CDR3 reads CASSAGLAGYNEQFF. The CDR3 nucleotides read TGTGCCAGCAGCGCCGGACTAGCGGGTTACAATGAGCAGTTCTTC.

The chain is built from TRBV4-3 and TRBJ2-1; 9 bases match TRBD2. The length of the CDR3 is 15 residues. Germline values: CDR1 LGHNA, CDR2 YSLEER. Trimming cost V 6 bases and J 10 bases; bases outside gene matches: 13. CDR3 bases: TGCGCCAGCAGACTAGCGGGCCAAACCGGGGGGGAGCAGTTCTTC. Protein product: CASRLAGQTGGEQFF.

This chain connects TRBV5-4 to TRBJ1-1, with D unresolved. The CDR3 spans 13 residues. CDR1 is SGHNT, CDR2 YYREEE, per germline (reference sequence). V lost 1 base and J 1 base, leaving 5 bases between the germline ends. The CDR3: CASSLTANTEAFF. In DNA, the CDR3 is TGTGCCAGCAGCTTGACAGCGAACACTGAAGCTTTCTTT. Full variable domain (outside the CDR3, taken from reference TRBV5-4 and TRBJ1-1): ETGVTQSPTHLIKTRGQQVTLRCSSQSGHNTVSWYQQALGQGPQFIFQYYREEENGRGNFPPRFSGLQFPNYSSELNVNALELDDSALYLCASSLTANTEAFFGQGTRLTVV.

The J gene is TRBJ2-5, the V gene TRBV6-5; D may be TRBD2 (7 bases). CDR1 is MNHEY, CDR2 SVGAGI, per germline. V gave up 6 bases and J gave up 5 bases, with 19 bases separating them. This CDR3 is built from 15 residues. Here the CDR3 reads CASRGNGGGEETQYF. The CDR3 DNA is TGTGCCAGCAGAGGGAACGGAGGGGGGGAGGAGACCCAGTACTTC.

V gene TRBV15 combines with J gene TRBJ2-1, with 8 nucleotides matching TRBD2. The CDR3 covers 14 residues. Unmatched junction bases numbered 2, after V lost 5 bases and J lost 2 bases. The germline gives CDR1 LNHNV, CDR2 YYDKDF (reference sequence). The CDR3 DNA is TGTGCCACCAGCGGGACTAGGGCCTACAATGAGCAGTTCTTC. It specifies CATSGTRAYNEQFF.

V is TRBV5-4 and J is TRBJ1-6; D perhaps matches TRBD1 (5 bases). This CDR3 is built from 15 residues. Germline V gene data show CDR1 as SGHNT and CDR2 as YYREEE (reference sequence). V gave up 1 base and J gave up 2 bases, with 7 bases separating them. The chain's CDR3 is CASSLQGTYNSPLHF. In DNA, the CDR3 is TGTGCCAGCAGCTTGCAGGGAACCTATAATTCACCCCTCCACTTT. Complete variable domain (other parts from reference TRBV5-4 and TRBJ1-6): ETGVTQSPTHLIKTRGQQVTLRCSSQSGHNTVSWYQQALGQGPQFIFQYYREEENGRGNFPPRFSGLQFPNYSSELNVNALELDDSALYLCASSLQGTYNSPLHFGNGTRLTVT.

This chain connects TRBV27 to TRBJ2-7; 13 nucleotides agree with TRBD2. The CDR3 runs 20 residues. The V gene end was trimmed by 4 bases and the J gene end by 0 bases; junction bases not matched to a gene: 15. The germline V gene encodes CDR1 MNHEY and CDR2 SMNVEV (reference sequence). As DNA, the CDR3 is TGTGCCAGCAGTTCCCGACCGGGACTAGCGGGACACTGGAGCTCCTACGAGCAGTACTTC. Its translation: CASSSRPGLAGHWSSYEQYF.

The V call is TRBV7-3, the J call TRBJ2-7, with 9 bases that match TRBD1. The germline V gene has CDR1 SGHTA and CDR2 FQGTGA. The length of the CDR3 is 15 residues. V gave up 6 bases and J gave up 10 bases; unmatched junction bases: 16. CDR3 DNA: TGTGCCAGCAGTTTGTCGCCCGGGACAGGGTCGCCCCAGTACTTC. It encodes CASSLSPGTGSPQYF.

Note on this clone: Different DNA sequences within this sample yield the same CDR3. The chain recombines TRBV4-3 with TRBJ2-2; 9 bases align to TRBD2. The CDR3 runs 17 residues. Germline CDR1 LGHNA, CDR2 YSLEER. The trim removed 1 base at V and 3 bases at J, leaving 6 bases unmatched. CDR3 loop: CASSQGRRGGYTGELFF. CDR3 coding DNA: TGCGCCAGCAGCCAAGGGCGGCGGGGGGGCTACACCGGGGAGCTGTTTTTT.